This TCR beta chain was sequenced during a study of T-cell reconstitution after alpha-beta-depleted transplantation in children. Using unique molecular identifiers, the investigators prepared the TCRbeta library. TCRdb used MiXCR to reprocess the PCR reads, holding one entry per CDR3 protein. Counted here are some 500,000 distinct CDR3 sequences, approximately 32% occurring once; the ten biggest clones make up 2.4%. The germline V and J ends were trimmed by 4 bases and 5 bases, with 17 bases remaining between them. Germline loops: CDR1 LGHNA, CDR2 YSLEER. This CDR3 is built from 15 residues. This clonotype was seen a single time.

The material sequenced was PBMCs from the stem cell graft donor, taken from the stem cell graft. The chain is built from TRBV4-3 and TRBJ1-1; D uncertain. This clonotype was sampled from a human donor who donated a stem cell graft to a child with aplastic anemia. CDR3 DNA: TGCGCCAGCAGCCTAAGGGAGGTGGGGTCGACTGAAGCTTTCTTT. Amino acids: CASSLREVGSTEAFF.